Listed below are T cell receptor beta chains from one sample, sequenced in a study of Ad26.COV2.S vaccination and SARS-CoV-2 variants. The assay was immunoSEQ multiplex PCR, and TCRdb's table has in-frame clones only and misses some. Of around 450,000 clones in the sample, about 91% were seen once. The sample here was peripheral blood, taken in a trial of Ad26.COV2.S vaccine versus placebo. These TCRs come from a person aged 18-60 years who received the Ad26.COV2.S COVID-19 vaccine or a placebo. Both conserved end residues are part of each CDR3. The D gene is left open where the match is weak. The size entry is marked missing in some rows and otherwise reads once, few, many or a size class.

d_gene	v_gene	j_gene	abundance	CDR3nt	CDR3aa
.	TRBV20-1	TRBJ2-1	once	TGCAGTGCTAGAAATATCAATGAGCAGTTCTTC	CSARNINEQFF
.	TRBV7-2	TRBJ2-5	.	TGTGCCAGCAGCTTAGATTACAGAGAAGAGACCCAGTACTTC	CASSLDYREETQYF
.	TRBV15	TRBJ2-7	.	TGTGCCACCAGCAGAGAACCCGGGGTTTCCTACGAGCAGTACTTC	CATSREPGVSYEQYF
.	TRBV28	TRBJ1-1	.	TGTGCCACCGCCCCCTTTGGGCGTGGGAACACTGAAGCTTTCTTT	CATAPFGRGNTEAFF
TRBD2	TRBV5-3	TRBJ2-1	.	TGTGCCAGAAGCTACCTAGCGGGTAGCAATGAGCAGTTCTTC	CARSYLAGSNEQFF
.	TRBV29-1	TRBJ1-2	.	TGCAGCGTTCGTAGGGGCGATTATGGCTACACCTTC	CSVRRGDYGYTF
.	TRBV7-3	TRBJ2-1	.	TGTGCCAGCAGCTTAAGAGGGGTGGGCAATGAGCAGTTCTTC	CASSLRGVGNEQFF
TRBD2	TRBV5-5	TRBJ2-3	few	TGTGCCAGCAGCCCATCTTGGCGGGGGGCGCAAGGCTCAGATACGCAGTATTTT	CASSPSWRGAQGSDTQYF
TRBD2	TRBV2	TRBJ2-5	.	TGTGCCAGCAGTCTACTAGCGGAAGAGACCCAGTACTTC	CASSLLAEETQYF
.	TRBV10-3	TRBJ1-2	.	TGTGCCATCAGTGAGACTCAAGCGCCCCTCAACTATGGCTACACCTTC	CAISETQAPLNYGYTF
TRBD1	TRBV5-5	TRBJ1-6	.	TGTGCCAGCAGCTTGGTCTTGGGACAGGCCTATAATTCACCCCTCCACTTT	CASSLVLGQAYNSPLHF
.	TRBV5-5	TRBJ2-2	.	TGTGCCAGCAGCTTTGGCGTCCTACGTGGCACCGGGGAGCTGTTTTTT	CASSFGVLRGTGELFF
.	TRBV27	TRBJ2-1	.	TGTGCCAGCAGTCGTAGCGGTTGGGACTCCTACAATGAGCAGTTCTTC	CASSRSGWDSYNEQFF
TRBD1	TRBV6-5	TRBJ1-1	.	TGTGCCAGCAGTTACTCTCGGGACAGGGTTCGTGAAGCTTTCTTT	CASSYSRDRVREAFF
.	TRBV11-1	TRBJ2-1	.	TGTGCCAGCAGCATACCAGGTGGTGAGCAGTTCTTC	CASSIPGGEQFF
.	TRBV28	TRBJ1-4	.	TGTGCCAGCAGTTTACGGGGTGCCGGGGGTGAAAAACTGTTTTTT	CASSLRGAGGEKLFF
.	TRBV7-2	TRBJ1-5	few	TGTGCCAGCAGCTTAGACGGTTATAGCAATCAGCCCCAGCATTTT	CASSLDGYSNQPQHF
.	TRBV28	TRBJ2-7	.	TGTGCCAGCAGCCCCCTCAGAGGGGCATCCTACGAGCAGTACTTC	CASSPLRGASYEQYF
.	TRBV5-1	TRBJ2-7	.	TGCGCCAGCAGCTTGGCGTCACTAGTGGACGAGCAGTACTTC	CASSLASLVDEQYF
.	TRBV9	TRBJ2-1	.	TGTGCCAGCAGCGTAGAACCACAGGAAAACAATGAGCAGTTCTTC	CASSVEPQENNEQFF
TRBD1	TRBV4-2	TRBJ1-2	.	TGTGCCAGCAGCCAGGGGGACAGGATTTTCTATGGCTACACCTTC	CASSQGDRIFYGYTF
.	TRBV3-1/TRBV3-2	TRBJ1-6	.	TGTGCCAGCAGCCCAGGGGACTCACCCCTCCACTTT	CASSPGDSPLHF
.	TRBV28	TRBJ1-5	.	TGTGCCAGCAGTTTGGGGCGACCACCGCGGCCCCAGCATTTT	CASSLGRPPRPQHF
TRBD1	TRBV7-9	TRBJ2-7	.	TGTGCCAGCAGCTCGAGGGGGCCCTCGGACGAGCAGTACTTC	CASSSRGPSDEQYF
.	TRBV4-2	TRBJ1-4	.	TGTGCCAGCAGACATAATGAAAAACTGTTTTTT	CASRHNEKLFF
.	TRBV7-2	TRBJ2-1	once	TGTGCCAGCAGCTCAGGCCGGGGCAGCTCCTACAATGAGCAGTTCTTC	CASSSGRGSSYNEQFF
.	TRBV4-3	TRBJ2-6	.	TGCGCCAGCAGCCCTTGGTCGGAGGGTTTGGTCTCTGGGGCCAACGTCCTGACTTTC	CASSPWSEGLVSGANVLTF
.	TRBV30	TRBJ1-5	.	TGTGCCTGGAGTGTAAGGGCGGCTCAGCCCCAGCATTTT	CAWSVRAAQPQHF
.	TRBV28	TRBJ2-3	.	TGTGCCAGCAGAATCAGCCCCCTGGGGGGGCGCTTAAGCACAGATACGCAGTATTTT	CASRISPLGGRLSTDTQYF
.	TRBV3-1/TRBV3-2	TRBJ1-2	.	TGTGCCAGCAGCCAAGTTCAGGGAACCTACACCTTC	CASSQVQGTYTF
.	TRBV7-8	TRBJ2-5	.	TGTGCCAGCAGCCGAGCCCGGCGTGGGATAGGCGAGACCCAGTACTTC	CASSRARRGIGETQYF
.	TRBV5-6	TRBJ1-4	.	TGTGCCAGCAGCCCCATACAGGGAACTAATGAAAAACTGTTTTTT	CASSPIQGTNEKLFF
TRBD1	TRBV5-1	TRBJ2-1	.	TGCGCCAGCAAAGGGCAGGGGGCCGGGAATGAGCAGTTCTTC	CASKGQGAGNEQFF
.	TRBV11-2	TRBJ2-1	.	TGTGCCAGCAGTCTCAAATGGGGTGAGCAGTTCTTC	CASSLKWGEQFF
.	TRBV14	TRBJ1-1	.	TGTGCCAGCAGCCAAGTTTGGAGTCGGCGAGCTTTCTTT	CASSQVWSRRAFF
TRBD2	TRBV5-6	TRBJ2-7	.	TGTGCCAGCAGCCCCCCCCCGGGACTAGCGGATCACGAGCAGTACTTC	CASSPPPGLADHEQYF
TRBD1	TRBV9	TRBJ2-7	.	TGTGCCAGCAGCCCTAACGTGGGACAGAAGTTCTCCTACGAGCAGTACTTC	CASSPNVGQKFSYEQYF
.	TRBV10-3	TRBJ2-1	.	TGTGCCATCAGTGAGGGGAGGTCCTACAATGAGCAGTTCTTC	CAISEGRSYNEQFF
.	TRBV27	TRBJ1-5	few	TGTGCCAGCAGTGCGGGACGATGGAACAATCAGCCCCAGCATTTT	CASSAGRWNNQPQHF
.	TRBV3-1/TRBV3-2	TRBJ2-3	.	TGTGCCAGCAGCCAAGATGGTAGTTCCTTTTCTTACGATACGCAGTATTTT	CASSQDGSSFSYDTQYF
.	TRBV24-1	TRBJ1-5	few	TGTGCCACCAGTGAGAGGGGTGGCAATCAGCCCCAGCATTTT	CATSERGGNQPQHF